Below, one T cell receptor beta chain is given with its context. The data belong to a study of T-cell memory formation after mild COVID-19. 5'RACE primed at constant segments yielded TCR alpha and TCR beta cDNA libraries bearing sample barcodes and UMIs. A single record per CDR3 protein comes from TCRdb applying MiXCR to the 5' RACE reads. The sample comprises approximately 350,000 distinct CDR3 sequences, over 13% of which are singletons, and around 22% rests with the top ten. This TCR was recovered from a man between 18 and 29 years old who had mild COVID-19 (a few samples of this study predate the infection). Cell type and time point are not known. Sample: PBMCs or a T cell subset sorted from them (not recorded which).

The DNA for the CDR3 is TGCGCCAGCAGCCAAGACCCCTCGGGGACCGGGGAGCTGTTTTTT. Its protein product is CASSQDPSGTGELFF. The chain couples TRBV4-1 to TRBJ2-2; perhaps TRBD2 as D (5 bases). CDR3 length equals 15 residues. V lost 0 bases to trimming and J lost 5 bases, with 10 bases between them. Germline V lookup: CDR1 MGHRA, CDR2 YSYEKL.